The source of this T cell receptor beta chain is a study of blood T cells in healthy people across ages. As concerns this clonotype: Its matching antigen is unknown.

Trimming pared 1 base from V and 4 bases from J, leaving 14 bases between. Germline V lookup: CDR1 MNHNS, CDR2 SASEGT. The CDR3 totals 15 residues. Study results and caveats: As naive T cell percentage varied, TCR beta diversity correlated strongly with it. Not knowing donor CMV status may have confounded expanded clonotype changes. Diversity was estimated from one million T cells, and these estimates were considered underestimates.

Alongside a J-beta primer mix, a sample-barcoded 5' primer served in a second PCR lasting about 7 to 12 cycles. A 12-random-nucleotide template-switch adaptor tagged each cDNA molecule. TCRdb recomputed calls from the 5' RACE reads with MiXCR, one row per CDR3 protein. The sample lists about a million distinct CDR3 sequences, about 48% occurring once. The clonotype comes from a man younger than 45 in good health. This rearrangement joins TRBV6-1 to TRBJ2-7; no firm D call. The sequencing sample was made of blood. This CDR3 reads CASSEGGVGSYEQYF. In nucleotides, the CDR3 is TGTGCCAGCAGTGAAGGAGGAGTGGGTTCATACGAGCAGTACTTC.